This T cell receptor (beta chain) is drawn from a study of cytomegalovirus exposure and HLA in healthy donors (dated by TCRdb to 2016 to 2017). In terms of the full investigation: An earlier analysis of several hundred of the donors reported about 250 Gb of sequence data and 120 million or so unique TCR beta sequences from 150 million to 200 million T cells. The study was designed to test whether signatures of past pathogen exposure could be identified by cataloging public T cell receptors. Donor age, sex, ethnicity and CMV serostatus were collected together with the repertoire data. An early release that covered some 640 HLA-typed donors contained approximately 290 gigabases of sequencing data and 70 million to 100 million unique TCR sequences. The study used immunosequencing to profile the T cell repertoires of 666 subjects and linked those repertoires to cytomegalovirus serostatus. Roughly five DR-DQ haplotypes were handled as single units for association and clustering because linkage in the cohort was strong. Among about 400 genotyped donors of the cohort, an average of roughly 230,000 unique TCR beta nucleotide sequences was sequenced per donor, of which roughly 17% were non-productive. Of the 398 genotyped donors, approximately 82% fell in the genetic ancestry cluster associated with self-reported Caucasian donors. The study combined high-throughput TCR immunosequencing, statistical association of individual TCRs with disease status, and machine learning to predict cytomegalovirus infection status. Along with the approximately 700-subject first cohort, a separate validation cohort of more than 90 different subjects was used. Rather than using new phenotypic data, the later analysis identified candidate immune exposures from TCR beta sequences and from how often those sequences occurred across donors. A later genetic analysis used genome-wide SNP genotypes for about 65% of the roughly 700 donors, treating that subset as a discovery cohort. To study patterns of TCR occurrence, a later analysis re-analyzed previously published TCR beta repertoires from 666 donors and added high-resolution HLA genotyping. Class I and class II HLA loci were covered by the typing at four-digit resolution. In an earlier analysis of 587 of the donors, high-throughput TCR beta sequencing was used to judge whether each TCR beta V gene segment behaved as functional or pseudogenic. Every repertoire in the discovery cohort had been generated on one and the same sequencing platform. Typing coverage varied by locus: roughly 620-640 donors for A, B, C, DRB1 and DQB1; approximately 560 for DQA1; about 590 for DPA1; about 450 for DPB1. The full study reports these points: Some IMGT-functional V segments, including TRBV6-2 and TRBV6-3, could not be told apart with the 87-base-pair reads, so those segments were excluded. The classifier was reported to diagnose cytomegalovirus status with high specificity and sensitivity in both the original and validation cohorts. The presence/absence analyses assumed that sequencing depth was roughly uniform across donors, and that assumption may not be true. Because counts were too low, about 17 rarely observed V segments, including chromosome 9 orphons, were excluded from the earlier analysis of 587 of the donors. The study gave a list of about 160 TCR beta chains associated with cytomegalovirus. A later analysis found that HLA-associated TCR beta chains were more clonally expanded and had lower generation probabilities than equally common non-associated chains. Most CMV-associated TCR beta chains appeared to be HLA-restricted in a later analysis, and the HLA associations seemed to be driven largely by CMV exposure. When HLA alleles, especially DR and DQ, strongly co-occurred, attributing TCR associations to individual alleles was difficult. According to the authors, the approach could potentially be generalized to other disease states and immunological phenotypes. While some public TCRs were present in many individuals, most TCR sequences turned up only very rarely across donors. Correlated functional status among segregating V segments might reflect linkage disequilibrium, but an unknown experimental factor could not be ruled out. In a later genetic analysis, a missense DCLRE1C variant was associated with V-gene and J-gene trimming of TCR beta chains, and the association was replicated in an independent cohort. A cluster of highly shared sequence variants was judged likely to represent a technical artifact of the sequencing pipeline. Because some donors lacked HLA typing at each locus, the association tests relied only on the typed subset. A later analysis found that TCR association rates varied across HLA loci, with DRB1 alleles showing the most associated TCRs and HLA-C alleles the fewest. In a later analysis, several top co-occurrence clusters were reported to appear linked to parvovirus B19, influenza, CMV and Epstein-Barr virus. Three of the identified cytomegalovirus-associated TCR beta chains were confirmed in vitro to be specific for cytomegalovirus antigens. A later analysis associated around 16,000 TCR beta sequences with specific HLA alleles at a false discovery rate of 0.05. A further reported finding was that TCR beta sequences accurately predicted the HLA-A and HLA-B alleles for most subjects in the first cohort. Immune exposure information for the cohort was limited to CMV serostatus. The cohort was sequenced for TCR beta chains only, and without alpha or paired-chain data the features that could be detected were limited. An earlier analysis of several hundred of the donors showed that most TCR beta V segments appeared in productive rearrangements either about 87% or about 30% of the time, which broadly matched IMGT annotations. A later genetic analysis reported fewer N-insertions in productive TCRs among donors in an Asian-associated ancestry cluster than the roughly 650-donor mean.

A remark on this clone: Its antigen remains unidentified. Per-base qualities were not stored, and no clone one base away is much larger.

Library construction relied on the immunoSEQ multiplex PCR assay. The multiplex PCR relied on a mix of 60 forward primers for TCR Vbeta segments and 13 reverse primers for TCR Jbeta segments. The CDR3 region of rearranged TCR beta genes was amplified from genomic DNA by a multiplex PCR assay. Amplified TCR beta libraries were sequenced as 87-base-pair reads on the Illumina HiSeq System. The paper's processing steps were these. Across the 500 to 750 repertoires, a later analysis counted tens of millions of unique TCR beta chains, 9 million to 14 million of which were shared by at least two donors. Raw reads were error-corrected and collapsed into unique sequences by a nearest-neighbor algorithm in which closely related sequences were merged to remove PCR and sequencing errors. Alignment of CDR3 sequences to IMGT reference sequences was used to assign V, D and J gene segments. For a sequence to be retained, a match of at least six nucleotides was required to both a V gene segment and a J gene segment. A rearrangement was called productive if the CDR3 had no stop codons and remained in frame with V and J, and every other rearrangement was called non-productive. CDR3 was defined by IMGT convention, running from the second conserved V-encoded cysteine to the conserved J-encoded phenylalanine. In an earlier analysis of around 640 of the donors, sequences lacking an unambiguous match to a single V gene segment were excluded. In an earlier analysis of 587 of the donors, a V segment was called functional when productive rearrangements were above 56.7%, and segregating when the standard deviation between donors exceeded 5%. A statistical classification framework was developed to diagnose cytomegalovirus status using the catalog of TCR beta chain sequences. V and J gene assignment, in a later analysis, came from comparing TCR nucleotide sequences with IMGT/GENE-DB human TR gene sequences. A later analysis assigned CDR3 sequences and most-parsimonious VDJ recombination scenarios with the TCRdist pipeline. A later analysis defined each TCR beta chain by its CDR3 amino acid sequence plus V-gene family, and excluded reads lacking a unique V-gene family. A later analysis removed nearly 600 highly shared, low-generation-probability nucleotide sequences to deal with suspected cross-contamination and a sequencing artifact. In a later analysis, a clonal expansion index was calculated for each public chain from normalized within-repertoire ranks of inferred template counts. In a later analysis, generation probabilities were computed with a VDJ recombination model fitted to out-of-frame rearrangements, and the resulting probabilities were checked against IGoR. In a later analysis, TCR-TCR, TCR-HLA and TCR-CMV co-occurrence was scored with hypergeometric tests, and a repertoire-size bias correction was applied to TCR pairs. To estimate false discovery rates, a later analysis permuted the HLA or CMV assignments 20 times. In a later analysis, co-occurring TCRs were grouped using DBSCAN, with TCRdist sequence similarity added in when clustering inside HLA-allele-positive subsets. For co-occurrence clustering, repertoires with fewer than 30,000 or more than 120,000 public chains were excluded, along with five repertoires with anomalous nucleotide sharing. This immuneACCESS table, as held by TCRdb, lists in-frame sequences with V and J called but not all clones. Of the missing ones, under half trace to an unresolved V gene in checked studies; the others have no known cause. From that table come the V and J calls and clone size; the DNA was used to work out D and trimming. Across this sample there are more than 95,000 clones, with roughly 74% seen only once. The top ten hold 13% to 15% of the sample.

The cohort consisted of 650 to 850 healthy bone marrow donors. At the time of sampling, all cohort members were nominally healthy, though unrecorded immune exposures were likely present. The donor was CMV seropositive and belonged to the group of 250 to 300 seropositive cohort members. Every donor gave a peripheral blood sample, and the peripheral blood mononuclear cells from that sample were used for TCR beta sequencing. Genomic DNA was extracted from the blood cell samples with the Qiagen DNeasy Blood Extraction Kit. CDR1 and CDR2 are read off the germline V gene as MNHEY and SVGAGI. The CDR3 sequence holds 15 residues, the cysteine and phenylalanine included. The read is trimmed to its CDR3 DNA, 45 bases read in frame from base 1. V gives up 4 bases and J gives up 6 bases, and the segment between their germline ends measures 15 bases.

This receptor was obtained from a woman in her 70s in good health and CMV-seropositive. The sequence is built from TRBV6-5 and TRBJ2-2; the D gene is perhaps TRBD1, on 5 matching bases. The material sequenced was PBMCs. This receptor has the CDR3 CASSSPREGAGELFF. The DNA sequence is as follows: TGTGCCAGCAGTTCCCCCAGGGAAGGGGCCGGGGAGCTGTTTTTT.